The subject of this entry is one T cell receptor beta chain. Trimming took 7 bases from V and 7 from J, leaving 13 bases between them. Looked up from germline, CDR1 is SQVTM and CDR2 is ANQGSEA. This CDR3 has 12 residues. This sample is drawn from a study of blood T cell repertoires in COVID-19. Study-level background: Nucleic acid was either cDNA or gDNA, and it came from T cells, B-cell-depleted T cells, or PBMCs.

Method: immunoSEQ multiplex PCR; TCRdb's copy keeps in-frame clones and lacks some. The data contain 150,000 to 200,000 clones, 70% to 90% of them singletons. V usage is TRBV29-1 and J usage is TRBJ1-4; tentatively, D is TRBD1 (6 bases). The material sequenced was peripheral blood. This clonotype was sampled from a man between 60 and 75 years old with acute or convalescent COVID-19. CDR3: CSGRTGSEKLFF. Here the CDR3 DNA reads TGCAGCGGCCGAACAGGGAGTGAAAAACTGTTTTTT.